This T cell receptor (beta chain) was sequenced during a study of blood T cell repertoires in COVID-19 (dated by TCRdb to 2020 to 2021). A note on the overall study: Samples covering the acute and convalescent phases of COVID-19 were provided by collaborators in the United States, Italy and Spain. Deeply sampled blood TCRbeta repertoires from subjects exposed to, actively infected with, or recovered from COVID-19 were included in the dataset. The prospective study material was composed of cDNA or gDNA derived from T cells, B-cell-depleted T cells, or PBMCs. A de-identified subject ID, COVID-19 status, age in years and sex were almost always included in the sample metadata. The samples were drawn from two sources: the first 160 participants of the ongoing ImmuneRACE study, and approximately 1,300 subjects contributed by 6 global collaborators. The repertoires were made available in a free public database intended to serve as a resource for research on the immune response to SARS-CoV-2. Where HLA class I and class II types were available, the types were taken from metadata supplied by the sample provider, not from assay-based typing.

The CDR3 runs 12 residues from the cysteine to the phenylalanine. CDR3 DNA only is kept here, 36 bases in frame from base 1. V drops 2 bases and J drops 4 bases, leaving 4 bases in between. The germline V gene (reference sequence) gives CDR1 as SEHNR and CDR2 as FQNEAQ. The immunoSEQ Assay, a bias-controlled multiplex PCR, was used to amplify TCRbeta CDR3 regions from genomic DNA. The published analysis was carried out like this. Within the assay, amplification of reference gene primers was used to estimate how many nucleated cells each sample contained. To quantify the absolute abundance of each unique TCRbeta CDR3 rearrangement, sequence reads were collapsed and filtered. For each sample, productive Simpson clonality was calculated by taking the square root of Simpson's diversity index across productive rearrangements. This immuneACCESS table, as held by TCRdb, lists in-frame sequences with V and J called but not all clones. Of the missing ones, under half trace to an unresolved V gene in checked studies; the others have no known cause. The V and J calls and the clone size are those of that table, but D and trimming were determined from the DNA. In all, the sample holds 150,000 to 200,000 clones, and roughly 90% of those were seen once. Jointly, the top ten make up 18% of the sample.

Whole blood was collected in K2EDTA tubes by collaborating institutions according to the institutions' own protocols. For TCRbeta analysis, collaborators shipped samples in one of three forms: frozen whole blood, isolated PBMCs, or DNA extracted from either of those sample types. The paper's findings and limits, for the study overall: The quantity of clinical and demographic metadata differed by source and by participant and was supplied without curation.

Details on this clone: The antigen this receptor binds is unknown. No much larger clonotype is one base removed from it; base qualities were not supplied.

The sequencing input was peripheral blood. The chain is made from TRBV7-9 and TRBJ2-3, with an unclear D gene assignment. The receptor's source is a man aged 55 to 70 with active or convalescent COVID-19. The nucleotide sequence is given as TGTGCCAGCAGCTTATTAGCAGATACGCAGTATTTT. This is translated as CASSLLADTQYF. Full variable domain (CDR3 extended with the reference TRBV7-9 and TRBJ2-3 proteins): DTGVSQNPRHKITKRGQNVTFRCDPISEHNRLYWYRQTLGQGPEFLTYFQNEAQLEKSRLLSDRFSAERPKGSFSTLEIQRTEQGDSAMYLCASSLLADTQYFGPGTRLTVL.